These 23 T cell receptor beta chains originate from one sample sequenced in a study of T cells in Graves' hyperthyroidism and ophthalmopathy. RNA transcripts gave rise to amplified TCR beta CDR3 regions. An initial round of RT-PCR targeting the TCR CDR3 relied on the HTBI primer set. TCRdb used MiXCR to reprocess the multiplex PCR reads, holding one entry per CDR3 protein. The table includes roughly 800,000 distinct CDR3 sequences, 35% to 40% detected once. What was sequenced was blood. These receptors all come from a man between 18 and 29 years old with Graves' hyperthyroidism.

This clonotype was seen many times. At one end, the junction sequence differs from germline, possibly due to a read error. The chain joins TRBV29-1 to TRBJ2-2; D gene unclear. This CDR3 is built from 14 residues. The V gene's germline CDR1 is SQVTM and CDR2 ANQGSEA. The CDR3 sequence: CSVEADTNTGELFF. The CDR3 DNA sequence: TGCAGCGTCGAAGCAGATACGAACACCGGGGAGCTGTTTTTT.

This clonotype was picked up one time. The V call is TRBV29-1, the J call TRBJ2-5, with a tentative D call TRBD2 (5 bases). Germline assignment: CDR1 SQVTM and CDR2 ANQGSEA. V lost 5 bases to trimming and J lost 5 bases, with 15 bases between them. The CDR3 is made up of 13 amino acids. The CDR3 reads CSVRPSRGETQYF. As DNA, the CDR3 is TGCAGCGTTCGTCCTAGCCGGGGTGAGACCCAGTACTTC.

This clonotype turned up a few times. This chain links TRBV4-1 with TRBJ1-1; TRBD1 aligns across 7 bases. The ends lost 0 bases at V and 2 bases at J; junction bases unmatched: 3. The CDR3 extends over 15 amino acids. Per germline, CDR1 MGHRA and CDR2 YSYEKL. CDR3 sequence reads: CASSQDRDSNTEAFF. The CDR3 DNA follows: TGCGCCAGCAGCCAAGACCGGGACAGTAACACTGAAGCTTTCTTT.

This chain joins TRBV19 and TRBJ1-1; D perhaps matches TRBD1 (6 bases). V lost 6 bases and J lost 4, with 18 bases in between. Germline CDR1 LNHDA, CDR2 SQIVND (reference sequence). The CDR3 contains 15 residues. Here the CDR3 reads CASRGHRAKGTEAFF. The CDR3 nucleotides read TGTGCCAGTAGGGGTCACAGGGCGAAGGGCACTGAAGCTTTCTTT.

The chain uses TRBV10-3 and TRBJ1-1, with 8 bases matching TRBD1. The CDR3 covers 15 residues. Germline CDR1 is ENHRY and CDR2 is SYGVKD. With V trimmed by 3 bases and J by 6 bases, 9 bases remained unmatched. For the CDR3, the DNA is TGTGCCATCAGTGATTCTAGGGGACAGGTCCCTGAAGCTTTCTTT. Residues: CAISDSRGQVPEAFF.

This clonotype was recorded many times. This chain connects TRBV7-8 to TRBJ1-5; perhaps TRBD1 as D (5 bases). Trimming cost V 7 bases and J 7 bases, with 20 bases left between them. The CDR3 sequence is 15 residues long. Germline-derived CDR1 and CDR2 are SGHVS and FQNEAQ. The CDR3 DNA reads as TGTGCCAGCACCGTAAGGGGCGGCGAGGAACAGCCCCAGCATTTT. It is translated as CASTVRGGEEQPQHF.

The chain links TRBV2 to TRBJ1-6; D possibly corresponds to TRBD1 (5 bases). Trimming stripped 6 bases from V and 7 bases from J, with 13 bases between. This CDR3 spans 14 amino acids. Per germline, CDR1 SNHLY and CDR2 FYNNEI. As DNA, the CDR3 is TGTGCCAGCAGCGGGACGGGCCGGAATTCACCCCTCCACTTT. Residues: CASSGTGRNSPLHF. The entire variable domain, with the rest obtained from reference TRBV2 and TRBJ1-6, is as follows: EPEVTQTPSHQVTQMGQEVILRCVPISNHLYFYWYRQILGQKVEFLVSFYNNEISEKSEIFDDQFSVERPDGSNFTLKIRSTKLEDSAMYFCASSGTGRNSPLHFGNGTRLTVT.

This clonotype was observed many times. Written as DNA, the CDR3 is TGCAGTGCTAGGGAACTCAATCAGCCCCAGCATTTT. This gives the protein CSARELNQPQHF. The rearrangement uses TRBV20-1 and TRBJ1-5, with no clear D. Trimming pared 3 bases from V and 3 bases from J, leaving 6 bases between. The CDR3 has 12 amino acids. The V gene's germline CDR1 is DFQATT and CDR2 SNEGSKA (reference sequence).

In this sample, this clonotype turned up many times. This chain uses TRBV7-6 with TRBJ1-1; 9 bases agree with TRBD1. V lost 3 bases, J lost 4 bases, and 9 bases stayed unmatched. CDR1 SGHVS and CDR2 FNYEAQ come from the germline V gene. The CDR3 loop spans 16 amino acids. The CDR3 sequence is CASSFPTGGDGTEAFF. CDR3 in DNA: TGTGCCAGCAGCTTTCCGACAGGGGGAGATGGCACTGAAGCTTTCTTT.

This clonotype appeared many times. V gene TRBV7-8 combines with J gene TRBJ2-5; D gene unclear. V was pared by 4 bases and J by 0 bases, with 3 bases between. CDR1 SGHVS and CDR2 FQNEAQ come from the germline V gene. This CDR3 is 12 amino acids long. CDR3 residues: CASSYNQETQYF. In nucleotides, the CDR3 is TGTGCCAGCAGCTACAACCAAGAGACCCAGTACTTC. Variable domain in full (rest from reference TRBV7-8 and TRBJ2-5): GAGVSQSPRYKVAKRGQDVALRCDPISGHVSLFWYQQALGQGPEFLTYFQNEAQLDKSGLPSDRFFAERPEGSVSTLKIQRTQQEDSAVYLCASSYNQETQYFGPGTRLLVL.

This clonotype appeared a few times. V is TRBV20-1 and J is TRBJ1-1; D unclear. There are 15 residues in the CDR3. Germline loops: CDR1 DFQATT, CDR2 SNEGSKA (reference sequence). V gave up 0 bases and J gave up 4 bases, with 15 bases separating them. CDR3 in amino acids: CSARDRVGVGTEAFF. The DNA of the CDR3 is TGCAGTGCTAGAGATCGGGTCGGGGTGGGCACTGAAGCTTTCTTT.

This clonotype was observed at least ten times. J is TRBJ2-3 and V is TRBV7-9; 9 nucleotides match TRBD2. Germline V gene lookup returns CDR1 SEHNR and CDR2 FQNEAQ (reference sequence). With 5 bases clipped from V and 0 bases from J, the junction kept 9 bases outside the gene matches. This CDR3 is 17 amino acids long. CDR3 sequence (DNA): TGTGCCAGCAGCCTGGAAGCGGGAGGATTGAGCACAGATACGCAGTATTTT. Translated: CASSLEAGGLSTDTQYF.

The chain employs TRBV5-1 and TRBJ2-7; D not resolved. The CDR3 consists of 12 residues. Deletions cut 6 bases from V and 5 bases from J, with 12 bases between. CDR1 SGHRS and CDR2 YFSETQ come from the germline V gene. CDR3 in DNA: TGCGCCAGCATAAGGGCCCCTCACGAGCAGTACTTC. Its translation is CASIRAPHEQYF.

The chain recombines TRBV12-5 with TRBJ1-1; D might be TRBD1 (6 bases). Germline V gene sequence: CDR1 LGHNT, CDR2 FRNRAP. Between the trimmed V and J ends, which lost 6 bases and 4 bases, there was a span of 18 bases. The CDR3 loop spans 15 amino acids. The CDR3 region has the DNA TGTGCTAGTGGCCACAGGGTACGAGAGGTCACTGAAGCTTTCTTT. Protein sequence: CASGHRVREVTEAFF.

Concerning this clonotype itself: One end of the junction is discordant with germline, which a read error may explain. CDR3 loop: CASSQDSYGHTF. In DNA, the CDR3 is TGTGCCAGCAGCCAAGATTCCTATGGCCACACCTTC. The chain combines TRBV4-1 with TRBJ1-2; D not certain. Germline CDR1 and CDR2: MGHRA and YSYEKL. This CDR3 has 12 amino acids.

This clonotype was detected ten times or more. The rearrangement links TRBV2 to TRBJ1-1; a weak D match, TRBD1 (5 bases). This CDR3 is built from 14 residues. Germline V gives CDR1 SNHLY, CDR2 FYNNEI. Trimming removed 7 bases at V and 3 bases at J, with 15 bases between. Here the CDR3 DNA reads TGTGCCAGCATAGTCGGGCAGGGAGACACTGAAGCTTTCTTT. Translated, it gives CASIVGQGDTEAFF.

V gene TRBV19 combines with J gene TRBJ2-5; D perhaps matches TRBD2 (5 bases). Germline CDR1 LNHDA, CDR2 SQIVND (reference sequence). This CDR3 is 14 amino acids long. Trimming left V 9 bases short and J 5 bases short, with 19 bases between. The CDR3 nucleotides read TGTGCCAGCACCGCCGCCGGGATAGGCGAGACCCAGTACTTC. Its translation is CASTAAGIGETQYF. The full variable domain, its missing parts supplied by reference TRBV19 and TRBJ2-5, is DGGITQSPKYLFRKEGQNVTLSCEQNLNHDAMYWYRQDPGQGLRLIYYSQIVNDFQKGDIAEGYSVSREKKESFPLTVTSAQKNPTAFYLCASTAAGIGETQYFGPGTRLLVL.

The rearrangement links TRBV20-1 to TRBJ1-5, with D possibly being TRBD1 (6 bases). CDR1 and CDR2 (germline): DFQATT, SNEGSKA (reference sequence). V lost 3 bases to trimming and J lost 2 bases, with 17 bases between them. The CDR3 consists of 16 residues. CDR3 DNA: TGCAGTGCTAGCGGGGGGGCGACTGGGGGCAATCAGCCCCAGCATTTT. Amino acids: CSASGGATGGNQPQHF.

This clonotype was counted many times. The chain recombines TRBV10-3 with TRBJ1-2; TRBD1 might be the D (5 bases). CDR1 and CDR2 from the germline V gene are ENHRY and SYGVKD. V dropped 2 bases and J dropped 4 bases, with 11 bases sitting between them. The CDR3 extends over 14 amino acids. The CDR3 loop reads CAISERGSLYGYTF. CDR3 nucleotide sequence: TGTGCCATCAGTGAGAGGGGATCACTCTATGGCTACACCTTC.

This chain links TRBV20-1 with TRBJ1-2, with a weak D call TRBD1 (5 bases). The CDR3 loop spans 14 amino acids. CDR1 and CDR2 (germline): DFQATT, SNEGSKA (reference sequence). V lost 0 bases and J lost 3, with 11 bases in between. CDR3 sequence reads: CSARDPGGDYGYTF. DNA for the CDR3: TGCAGTGCTAGAGATCCCGGGGGGGACTATGGCTACACCTTC.

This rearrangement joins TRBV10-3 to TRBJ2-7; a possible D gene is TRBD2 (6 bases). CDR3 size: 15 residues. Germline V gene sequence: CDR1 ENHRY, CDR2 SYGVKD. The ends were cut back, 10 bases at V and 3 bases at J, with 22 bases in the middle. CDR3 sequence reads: CASRPNSGSYYEQYF. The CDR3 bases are TGTGCCAGCAGACCCAATAGCGGTTCCTACTACGAGCAGTACTTC.

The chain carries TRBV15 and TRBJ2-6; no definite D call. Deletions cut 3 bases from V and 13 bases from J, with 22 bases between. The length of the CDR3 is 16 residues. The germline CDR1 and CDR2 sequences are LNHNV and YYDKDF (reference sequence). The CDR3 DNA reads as TGTGCCACCAGCAGTGAGTCCGCCATCGTGGGCGAGGTCCTGACTTTC. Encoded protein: CATSSESAIVGEVLTF.

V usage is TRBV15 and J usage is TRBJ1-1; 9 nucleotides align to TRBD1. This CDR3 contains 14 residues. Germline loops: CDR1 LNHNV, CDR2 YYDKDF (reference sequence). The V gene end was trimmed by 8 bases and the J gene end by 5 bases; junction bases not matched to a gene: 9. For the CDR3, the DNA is TGTGCCACCGCCGGGACAGGGAGAGGAACTGAAGCTTTCTTT. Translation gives CATAGTGRGTEAFF.